These 16 T cell receptor beta chains were sequenced from one sample in a study of T cell responses to AZD1222 COVID-19 vaccine. Sequencing was performed with immunoSEQ multiplex PCR; in TCRdb, only in-frame clones are kept and a portion is missing. The data hold around 99,000 clones, with around 90% observed a single time. Sequenced here: peripheral blood, sampled 28 days after the second AZD1222 dose. Receptors originate from an adult who received the AZD1222 COVID-19 vaccine.

Here the CDR3 DNA reads TGTGCCAGCAGCCCGGGACAGGGGTTCCAGCCCCAGCATTTT. It codes for CASSPGQGFQPQHF. V is TRBV11-2 and J is TRBJ1-5; 10 positions match TRBD1. CDR1 is SGHAT and CDR2 is FQNNGV in the germline V gene. The CDR3 spans 14 residues. The junction had 5 bases not matched to a gene; V was cut back by 5 bases and J by 7 bases.

The V and J genes are TRBV18 and TRBJ1-1; D perhaps matches TRBD1 (5 bases). CDR3 length: 16 amino acids. V lost 6 bases to trimming and J lost 4 bases, with 21 bases between them. Looked up from germline, CDR1 is KGHSH and CDR2 is LQKENI. CDR3 amino acids: CASSELGNGASTEAFF. CDR3 DNA sequence: TGTGCCAGCTCGGAACTGGGCAATGGGGCGAGCACTGAAGCTTTCTTT.

The rearrangement joins TRBV7-2 to TRBJ2-1; D is unclear. V was clipped by 1 base and J by 9 bases, with 16 bases between them. Germline CDR1 and CDR2: SGHTA and FQGNSA. CDR3 size: 15 residues. CDR3 in DNA: TGTGCCAGCAGCTTAGTTAAGTTAGTTGGTAGTGAGCAGTTCTTC. It encodes CASSLVKLVGSEQFF. The full variable domain, its missing parts supplied by reference TRBV7-2 and TRBJ2-1, is GAGVSQSPSNKVTEKGKDVELRCDPISGHTALYWYRQSLGQGLEFLIYFQGNSAPDKSGLPSDRFSAERTGGSVSTLTIQRTQQEDSAVYLCASSLVKLVGSEQFFGPGTRLTVL.

The chain recombines TRBV10-3 with TRBJ1-1; D uncertain. The length of the CDR3 is 12 residues. Germline CDR1 ENHRY, CDR2 SYGVKD. Trimming cost V 7 bases and J 6 bases, with 12 bases left between them. The CDR3 loop reads CAIKGGNAEAFF. In DNA, the CDR3 is TGTGCCATCAAAGGTGGCAACGCTGAAGCTTTCTTT.

The chain recombines TRBV7-2 with TRBJ1-5, with D tentatively TRBD1 (5 bases). V dropped 5 bases and J dropped 7 bases, with 12 bases sitting between them. Germline CDR1 and CDR2: SGHTA and FQGNSA. The CDR3 is made up of 13 amino acids. The CDR3 region is CASSDRWGQPQHF. The CDR3 DNA follows: TGTGCCAGCAGCGATCGGTGGGGGCAGCCCCAGCATTTT.

This clone was seen a few times. The V and J genes are TRBV11-2 and TRBJ2-7, with D maybe TRBD1 (6 bases). The CDR3 extends over 15 amino acids. The V end was cut by 0 bases, the J end by 2 bases, with 11 bases between. CDR1 is SGHAT, CDR2 FQNNGV, per germline. CDR3: CASSLEARGPYEQYF. The CDR3 DNA is TGTGCCAGCAGCTTAGAAGCCAGGGGACCCTACGAGCAGTACTTC.

V is TRBV19 and J is TRBJ1-2; TRBD1 matches 10 bases. This CDR3 has 13 residues. CDR1 and CDR2 (germline): LNHDA, SQIVND (reference sequence). Unmatched junction bases numbered 6, after V lost 6 bases and J lost 8 bases. The CDR3 region has the DNA TGTGCCAGTAGCCTAGACAGGGGGCGCGGCTACACCTTC. It is translated as CASSLDRGRGYTF.

The V call is TRBV7-9, the J call TRBJ1-6; D is perhaps TRBD1 (6 bases). Between the trimmed V and J ends, which lost 8 bases and 7 bases, there was a span of 18 bases. Germline CDR1 SEHNR, CDR2 FQNEAQ (reference sequence). The CDR3 loop spans 15 amino acids. CDR3 sequence (DNA): TGTGCCAGCTACGGGGGCGAAGCTGTAAATTCACCCCTCCACTTT. Protein sequence: CASYGGEAVNSPLHF.

The V gene is TRBV19, the J gene TRBJ2-4; perhaps D is TRBD1 or TRBD2 (5 bases each). With 6 bases removed from V and 7 bases from J, the gap between germline ends came to 16 bases. The CDR3 is 14 amino acids. CDR1 is LNHDA, CDR2 SQIVND, per germline (reference sequence). The CDR3 region has the DNA TGTGCCAGTAGCCCGGGGCACTGGCCGAACATTCAGTACTTC. This gives the protein CASSPGHWPNIQYF.

This CDR3 is CASSYEGELFF. The DNA for the CDR3 is TGTGCCAGCAGTTACGAAGGGGAGCTGTTTTTT. The chain employs TRBV6-5 and TRBJ2-2; D unresolved. V shed 2 bases and J shed 8 bases, with 3 bases lying between them. CDR3 length: 11 amino acids. Germline V gene data show CDR1 as MNHEY and CDR2 as SVGAGI.

V usage is TRBV28 and J usage is TRBJ1-6; TRBD1 aligns across 12 bases. The germline CDR1 and CDR2 sequences are MDHEN and SYDVKM. CDR3 size: 18 residues. The V and J ends lost 2 bases and 8 bases, in that order; junction bases with no gene match: 10. DNA of the CDR3: TGTGCCAGCAGTTTAGGAGGGACAGGGGGCGCTTTGGATTCACCCCTCCACTTT. Encoded protein: CASSLGGTGGALDSPLHF.

The chain links TRBV5-1 to TRBJ2-1, with 7 bases lining up with TRBD2. The V and J ends lost 5 bases and 1 base, in that order; junction bases with no gene match: 0. CDR3 size: 13 residues. Germline V gene sequence: CDR1 SGHRS, CDR2 YFSETQ. CDR3 amino acids: CASRRESYNEQFF. The CDR3 coding sequence is TGCGCCAGCAGGCGGGAGTCCTACAATGAGCAGTTCTTC. Full variable domain (remainder filled in from reference TRBV5-1 and TRBJ2-1): KAGVTQTPRYLIKTRGQQVTLSCSPISGHRSVSWYQQTPGQGLQFLFEYFSETQRNKGNFPGRFSGRQFSNSRSEMNVSTLELGDSALYLCASRRESYNEQFFGPGTRLTVL.

This clone was detected only once. V is TRBV5-8 and J is TRBJ1-6, with D perhaps TRBD1 (5 bases). Germline V lookup: CDR1 SGHTS, CDR2 YDEGEE. The V gene lost 0 bases and the J gene lost 14 bases, with 12 bases spanning the gap. The CDR3 contains 13 residues. This CDR3 is CASSLDRFKALHF. CDR3 DNA sequence: TGTGCCAGCAGCTTGGACAGGTTTAAGGCCCTCCACTTT.

The CDR3 is CASSRRTGGLAYEQYF. Here the CDR3 DNA reads TGTGCCAGCAGCCGACGGACAGGGGGCTTGGCCTACGAGCAGTACTTC. V usage is TRBV5-6 and J usage is TRBJ2-7; 11 bases are shared with TRBD1. This CDR3 contains 16 residues. V shed 4 bases and J 2 bases; nucleotides not matched to a gene: 8. Germline V gene sequence: CDR1 SGHDT, CDR2 YYEEEE.

This clone was seen a few times. The chain employs TRBV10-1 and TRBJ2-3; a possible D gene is TRBD1 (6 bases). Trimming took off 2 bases at V and 4 bases at J, with 16 bases between the two ends. Per germline, CDR1 WNHNN and CDR2 SYGVQD (reference sequence). CDR3 length equals 16 residues. CDR3 in amino acids: CASSEPGQFPPDTQYF. CDR3 DNA: TGCGCCAGCAGTGAGCCCGGACAGTTTCCGCCAGATACGCAGTATTTT.

The chain has TRBV11-2 and TRBJ1-6, with D maybe TRBD1 (5 bases). This CDR3 region has 14 residues. Trimming cost V 4 bases and J 9 bases, with 13 bases left between them. Germline CDR1 and CDR2: SGHAT and FQNNGV. This chain's CDR3 is CASSYDPQGSPLHF. For the CDR3, the DNA is TGTGCCAGCAGCTACGACCCTCAGGGTTCACCCCTCCACTTT.